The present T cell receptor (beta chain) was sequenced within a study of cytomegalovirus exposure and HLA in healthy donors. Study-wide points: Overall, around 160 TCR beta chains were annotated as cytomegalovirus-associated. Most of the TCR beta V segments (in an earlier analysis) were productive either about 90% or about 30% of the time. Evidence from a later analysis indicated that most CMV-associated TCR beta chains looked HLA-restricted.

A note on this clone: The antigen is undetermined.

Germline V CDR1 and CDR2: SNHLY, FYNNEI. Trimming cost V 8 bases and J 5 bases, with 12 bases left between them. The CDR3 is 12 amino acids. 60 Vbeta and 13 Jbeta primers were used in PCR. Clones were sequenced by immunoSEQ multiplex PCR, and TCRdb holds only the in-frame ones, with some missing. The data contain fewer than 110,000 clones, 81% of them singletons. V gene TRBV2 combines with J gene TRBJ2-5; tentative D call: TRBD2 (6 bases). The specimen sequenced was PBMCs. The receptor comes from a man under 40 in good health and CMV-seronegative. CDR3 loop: CASSSGRETQYF. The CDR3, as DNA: TGTGCCAGCTCCTCGGGGAGGGAGACCCAGTACTTC.